This T cell receptor (beta chain) was obtained from a study of CD8 T cells in ankylosing spondylitis (TCRdb year 2017). At the level of the whole study: The study set out to find disease-linked TCR variants by profiling T cell receptor beta repertoires in ankylosing spondylitis patients and healthy donors. Peripheral blood was sampled, and synovial fluid was additionally collected from ankylosing spondylitis patients. In total, the full study cohort was made up of roughly 110 healthy donors and 25 or so ankylosing spondylitis patients.

On the study overall, not on this receptor specifically: The disease-linked clones showed a CD8+ phenotype and occurred at relatively low frequencies in peripheral blood. Significant enrichment of the disease-linked clones was reported in matched synovial fluid samples from ankylosing spondylitis patients. Some motif variants were previously reported in synovial fluid and blood of reactive arthritis patients, suggesting common disease-initiation mechanisms. Blood from ankylosing spondylitis patients appeared to be characterized by a TCR beta motif composed of under 10 highly homologous amino acid variants.

Of note for this clonotype: Its antigen remains unidentified. Base qualities are missing; no much larger clone stands one base away.

Sequencer: Illumina HiSeq 2500. Quantitative 5'-RACE with molecular barcodes was the method used to prepare the TCR beta libraries. For the original study's pipeline: Disease-linked TCR variants were identified with a new computational method built on a probabilistic model of VDJ rearrangement. TCRdb ran its own pipeline on the public reads, namely fastp trimming at Q25 and MiXCR clone calling, and kept in-frame beta chains. Every distinct CDR3 protein forms one entry, paired with its most common genes and DNA. For this entry, the V and J calls and clone size follow TCRdb and not the study's own pipeline. For this sample the table gives approximately 250,000 distinct CDR3 sequences, of which roughly 32% were detected only once. Approximately 4% of the sample belongs to the ten largest clones. From cysteine to phenylalanine, the CDR3 is 17 amino acids long. The entry retains the CDR3 DNA only, 51 bases that are in frame from base 1. Ends trimmed: V by 2 bases, J by 5 bases; bases unmatched to a gene: 10.

This clonotype originated in a male donor with ankylosing spondylitis or in good health (not recorded which). The chain joins TRBV6-7 to TRBJ1-5, and TRBD1 aligns with 9 junction nucleotides. TRBV6-7 is filed as an ORF, its function uncertain. The sample taken for sequencing was blood, either unsorted or a sorted T cell fraction (not recorded which). The CDR3 in this case is CASSYPLRDRDHQPQHF. In nucleotide form, the sequence is TGTGCCAGCAGTTACCCCCTCCGGGACAGGGATCATCAGCCCCAGCATTTT.